The clone carrying this TCR beta chain appeared a few times. Antigen specificity is unknown. The data derive from a study of T and B cells in COVID-19 patients. TRB rearrangements were amplified by multiplex PCR with BIOMED2 TRB-A/B primers. TCRdb used MiXCR to reprocess the multiplex PCR reads, holding one entry per CDR3 protein. The sample consists of about 12,000 distinct CDR3 sequences, around 30% of them appearing once. Blood genomic DNA input for TRB amplification was about 240-550 ng. Trimming pared 0 bases from V and 2 bases from J, leaving 5 bases between. CDR1 and CDR2 from the germline V gene are SGHDN and FVKESK. CDR3 length equals 15 residues. Whole-study results and caveats: Exclusive to the recovered cohort were thousands of TCR clusters, around 31 of them with low generation probability.

Sequencing input: blood. This sequence originates from a human donor who had recovered from COVID-19. The chain carries TRBV14 and TRBJ2-6; D is unresolved. CDR3 protein: CASSQDGTGANVLTF. The CDR3 DNA follows: TGTGCCAGCAGCCAAGATGGGACTGGGGCCAACGTCCTGACTTTC.